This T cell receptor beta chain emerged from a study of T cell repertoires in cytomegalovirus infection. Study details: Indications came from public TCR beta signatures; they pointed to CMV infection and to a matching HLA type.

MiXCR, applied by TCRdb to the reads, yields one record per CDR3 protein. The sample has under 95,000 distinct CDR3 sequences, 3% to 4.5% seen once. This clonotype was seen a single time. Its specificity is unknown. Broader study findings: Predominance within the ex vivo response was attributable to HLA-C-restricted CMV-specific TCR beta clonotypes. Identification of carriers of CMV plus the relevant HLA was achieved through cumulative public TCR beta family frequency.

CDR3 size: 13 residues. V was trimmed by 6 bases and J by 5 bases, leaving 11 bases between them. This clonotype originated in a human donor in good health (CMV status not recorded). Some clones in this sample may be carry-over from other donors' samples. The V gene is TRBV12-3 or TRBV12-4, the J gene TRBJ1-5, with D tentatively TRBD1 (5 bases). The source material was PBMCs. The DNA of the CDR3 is TGTGCCAGCAGCTCGGACATTGATCAGCCCCAGCATTTT. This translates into CASSSDIDQPQHF.